This T cell receptor (beta chain) was obtained from a study of early T cells in non-severe SARS-CoV-2 infection. Study details: Unpaired chains resulted from sequencing bulk RNA of unsorted whole blood.

This clonotype was counted ten times or more. Unique molecular identifiers tagged individual cDNA molecules. One entry per CDR3 protein, called by TCRdb with MiXCR from the 5' RACE reads. The sample yields tens of thousands of distinct CDR3 sequences, roughly 10% seen once. Trimming took 7 bases from V and 0 from J, leaving 6 bases between them. Germline V CDR1 and CDR2: MDHEN, SYDVKM. This CDR3 is 12 amino acids long. The sequencing input was whole blood. The V and J genes are TRBV28 and TRBJ1-1; D is uncertain. This clonotype was obtained from an adult who was a healthcare worker with PCR-confirmed SARS-CoV-2 infection or an uninfected control (not recorded which). CDR3 sequence reads: CASTGLNTEAFF. CDR3 DNA: TGTGCCAGCACCGGGTTGAACACTGAAGCTTTCTTT.